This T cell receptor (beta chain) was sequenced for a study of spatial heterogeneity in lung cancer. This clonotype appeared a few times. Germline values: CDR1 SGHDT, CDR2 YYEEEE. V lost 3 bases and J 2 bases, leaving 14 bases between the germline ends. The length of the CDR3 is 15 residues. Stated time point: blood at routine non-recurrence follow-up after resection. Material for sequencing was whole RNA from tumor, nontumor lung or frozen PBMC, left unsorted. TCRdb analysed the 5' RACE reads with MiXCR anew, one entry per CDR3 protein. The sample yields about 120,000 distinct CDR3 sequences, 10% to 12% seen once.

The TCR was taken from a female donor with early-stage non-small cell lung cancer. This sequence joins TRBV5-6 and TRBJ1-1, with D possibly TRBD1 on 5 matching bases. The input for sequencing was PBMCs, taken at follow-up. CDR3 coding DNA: TGTGCCAGCAGCTCTCCTGTGACAGACAACACTGAAGCTTTCTTT. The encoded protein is CASSSPVTDNTEAFF. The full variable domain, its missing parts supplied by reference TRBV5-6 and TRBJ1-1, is DAGVTQSPTHLIKTRGQQVTLRCSPKSGHDTVSWYQQALGQGPQFIFQYYEEEERQRGNFPDRFSGHQFPNYSSELNVNALLLGDSALYLCASSSPVTDNTEAFFGQGTRLTVV.